The 21 T cell receptor beta chains reported below all come from one sample, sequenced in a study of sequential checkpoint blockade in melanoma. Treatment denoted: randomized to nivolumab then ipilimumab (arm A) or the reverse (arm B). Generated by immunoSEQ multiplex PCR, the TCRdb table keeps only in-frame clones and is missing some. The sample has fewer than 25,000 clones; 75% to 90% are singletons. The specimen was CD8+ T cells sorted from blood (inferred from file names), collected from a patient given nivolumab and ipilimumab in sequence. Receptors were obtained from a human donor with melanoma.

This clone came up a few times. This chain uses TRBV7-9 with TRBJ1-2; no clear D gene. V gave up 2 bases and J gave up 3 bases, with 4 bases separating them. The CDR3 length is 12 residues. The V gene's germline CDR1 is SEHNR and CDR2 FQNEAQ (reference sequence). CDR3 nucleotide sequence: TGTGCCAGCAGCTTATTCTACTATGGCTACACCTTC. Protein product: CASSLFYYGYTF. Full variable domain (remainder filled in from reference TRBV7-9 and TRBJ1-2): DTGVSQNPRHKITKRGQNVTFRCDPISEHNRLYWYRQTLGQGPEFLTYFQNEAQLEKSRLLSDRFSAERPKGSFSTLEIQRTEQGDSAMYLCASSLFYYGYTFGSGTRLTVV.

The chain carries TRBV27 and TRBJ1-2; the D is unclear. The V gene lost 5 bases and the J gene lost 4 bases, with 17 bases spanning the gap. Germline CDR1 is MNHEY and CDR2 is SMNVEV (reference sequence). The CDR3 is 15 residues long. CDR3 residues: CASSPRWRASYGYTF. CDR3 sequence (DNA): TGTGCCAGCAGTCCCCGGTGGAGGGCTTCCTATGGCTACACCTTC.

This clone was recorded once. The chain has TRBV15 and TRBJ2-1, with TRBD2 matching 8 bases. The CDR3 length is 13 residues. Losses at the gene ends were 8 bases for V and 7 bases for J; bases not matched to a gene: 7. CDR1 is LNHNV and CDR2 is YYDKDF in the germline V gene (reference sequence). CDR3 in amino acids: CATASGRWNEQFF. CDR3 nucleotides: TGTGCCACCGCGAGCGGGAGATGGAATGAGCAGTTCTTC.

J is TRBJ1-4 and V is TRBV27; the D gene is possibly TRBD1 (5 bases). Germline loops: CDR1 MNHEY, CDR2 SMNVEV (reference sequence). This CDR3 is built from 16 residues. V lost 8 bases and J lost 6, with 22 bases in between. CDR3 residues: CASGQRTGGGHEKLFF. CDR3 DNA: TGTGCCAGCGGCCAACGTACGGGGGGGGGTCATGAAAAACTGTTTTTT.

The chain employs TRBV27 and TRBJ2-7; 7 bases are shared with TRBD1. This CDR3 has 14 residues. Trimming took 6 bases from V and 3 from J; bases not matched to a gene: 8. CDR1 and CDR2 from the germline V gene are MNHEY and SMNVEV (reference sequence). The DNA for the CDR3 is TGTGCCAGCAGCCTTGGACAGGCTTACTACGAGCAGTACTTC. Protein sequence: CASSLGQAYYEQYF.

The V call is TRBV18, the J call TRBJ1-2; possible D gene TRBD1, 6 bases. The CDR3 length is 14 residues. From germline, CDR1 is KGHSH and CDR2 LQKENI. V was cut by 4 bases and J by 3 bases, with 12 bases left in between. The DNA of the CDR3 is TGTGCCAGCTCACAGTTACAGGGAGACTATGGCTACACCTTC. It is translated as CASSQLQGDYGYTF.

The chain recombines TRBV10-1 with TRBJ1-2; D remains unclear. V lost 0 bases and J lost 6, with 17 bases in between. CDR1 WNHNN and CDR2 SYGVQD come from the germline V gene (reference sequence). There are 16 residues in the CDR3. CDR3 sequence: CASSESRRALRDGYTF. The CDR3 region has the DNA TGCGCCAGCAGTGAGTCGAGGCGGGCCTTGAGGGATGGCTACACCTTC.

The chain uses TRBV5-1 and TRBJ2-1; D possibly corresponds to TRBD2 (6 bases). CDR1 is SGHRS and CDR2 is YFSETQ in the germline V gene. V was clipped by 7 bases and J by 9 bases, with 11 bases between them. The CDR3 is 11 amino acids. The chain's CDR3 is CASRGGSEQFF. The CDR3 bases are TGCGCCAGCCGGGGAGGCAGTGAGCAGTTCTTC.

V usage is TRBV19 and J usage is TRBJ2-5, with D possibly being TRBD1 or TRBD2 (5 bases each). The DNA matches TRBJ2-7 better at its end, which makes the J call doubtful. Germline assignment: CDR1 LNHDA and CDR2 SQIVND (reference sequence). The CDR3 loop spans 16 amino acids. As DNA, the CDR3 is TGTGCCAGTAGTACCCCCGGGACCGGATGGGACTACGAGCAGTACTTC. Its translation: CASSTPGTGWDYEQYF.

This clone showed up just once. The chain employs TRBV5-4 and TRBJ1-5; D gene uncertain. CDR3 length: 15 amino acids. Trimming shortened V by 0 bases and J by 2 bases, and 9 bases separated the two germline ends. The germline V gene encodes CDR1 SGHNT and CDR2 YYREEE (reference sequence). The DNA for the CDR3 is TGTGCCAGCAGCTTGGGAGGGTTCGGCAATCAGCCCCAGCATTTT. Encoded protein: CASSLGGFGNQPQHF.

This chain connects TRBV23-1 to TRBJ1-3; TRBD1 matches 7 bases. TRBV23-1 is an open reading frame, and its role is uncertain. The CDR3 length is 17 residues. The trim removed 0 bases at V and 3 bases at J, leaving 8 bases unmatched. The CDR3 DNA reads TGCGCCAGCAGTCAATCGGACGACAGGGAAAGTGGAAACACCATATATTTT. Amino acid sequence: CASSQSDDRESGNTIYF.

Only a few counts were recorded for this clone. The V call is TRBV6-5, the J call TRBJ2-7, with 8 bases aligning to TRBD1. This CDR3 comprises 14 residues. The ends lost 6 bases at V and 2 bases at J; junction bases unmatched: 6. The germline V gene encodes CDR1 MNHEY and CDR2 SVGAGI. The CDR3 here is CASRFYRGTYEQYF. The CDR3 coding sequence is TGTGCCAGCAGGTTTTACAGGGGGACCTACGAGCAGTACTTC.

The CDR3, as DNA: TGTGCCAGTAATTACGGGATGGATTCACCCCTCCACTTT. It is translated as CASNYGMDSPLHF. The chain has TRBV19 and TRBJ1-6, with D hard to call. Germline V CDR1 and CDR2: LNHDA, SQIVND (reference sequence). The CDR3 is 13 amino acids. The V end was cut by 7 bases, the J end by 8 bases, with 12 bases between.

The CDR3: CASSWRGVGGYTF. DNA for the CDR3: TGTGCCAGCAGTTGGAGGGGTGTTGGTGGCTACACCTTC. The chain combines TRBV6-1 with TRBJ1-2; D is perhaps TRBD1 (5 bases). The V gene lost 5 bases and the J gene lost 7 bases, with 14 bases spanning the gap. CDR1 MNHNS and CDR2 SASEGT come from the germline V gene. The CDR3 has 13 residues.

The chain recombines TRBV4-2 with TRBJ2-1; 10 bases are shared with TRBD2. In germline, CDR1 is LGHNA, CDR2 YNFKEQ. The length of the CDR3 is 15 residues. With 4 bases clipped from V and 0 bases from J, the junction kept 0 bases outside the gene matches. The CDR3 DNA reads TGTGCCAGCAGCCCTAGCGGGAGCTCCTACAATGAGCAGTTCTTC. Translation: CASSPSGSSYNEQFF.

This chain links TRBV2 with TRBJ2-3; 8 nucleotides agree with TRBD2. Germline CDR1 reads SNHLY; CDR2 reads FYNNEI. V was pared by 6 bases and J by 0 bases, with 2 bases of the junction left unmatched. This CDR3 is built from 14 residues. CDR3 amino acids: CASSERGSTDTQYF. CDR3 bases: TGTGCCAGCAGCGAGCGGGGGAGCACAGATACGCAGTATTTT.

The chain uses TRBV6-4 and TRBJ1-1; D perhaps matches TRBD1 (6 bases). CDR3 length equals 13 residues. Germline-derived CDR1 and CDR2 are MRHNA and SNTAGT. V lost 6 bases, J lost 4 bases, and 12 bases lay in between. The CDR3 DNA follows: TGTGCCAGCAGCGAAACAGGGCTCACTGAAGCTTTCTTT. Its protein product is CASSETGLTEAFF.

The rearrangement uses TRBV6-4 and TRBJ2-2; the D is unclear. The V end was cut by 4 bases, the J end by 5 bases, with 11 bases between. Germline CDR1 reads MRHNA; CDR2 reads SNTAGT. The CDR3 is 14 amino acids. For the CDR3, the DNA is TGTGCCAGCAGTGGACCGGGTAGAACCGGGGAGCTGTTTTTT. This encodes CASSGPGRTGELFF.

About this clone itself: No DNA is shown, since the ends of the CDR3 on it are uncertain; the CDR3 is the one TCRdb lists. CDR3 loop: CASSSSIRVRAYEQYF. The chain recombines TRBV27 with TRBJ2-7; the DNA was not compared with TRBD1, the D call given in the table. Germline values: CDR1 MNHEY, CDR2 SMNVEV (reference sequence). Both ends counted, the CDR3 spans 16 residues.

The V gene is TRBV7-9, the J gene TRBJ1-2, with D tentatively TRBD1 (5 bases). The V end was cut by 5 bases, the J end by 1 base, with 14 bases between. The V gene's germline CDR1 is SEHNR and CDR2 FQNEAQ (reference sequence). The CDR3 is 15 amino acids. This CDR3 reads CASSPLTVLNYGYTF. CDR3 bases: TGTGCCAGCAGCCCGCTGACAGTCCTTAACTATGGCTACACCTTC.

Comments on this clone: Other nucleotide sequences from this sample produce the same CDR3. The V call is TRBV7-6, the J call TRBJ2-7; tentatively, D is TRBD2 (6 bases). The length of the CDR3 is 16 residues. V lost 4 bases and J 9 bases, leaving 25 bases between the germline ends. Germline assignment: CDR1 SGHVS and CDR2 FNYEAQ. For the CDR3, the DNA is TGTGCCAGCAGCTCCCTACCGGGAGCCGTAAGTGGAGGGCAGTACTTC. It specifies CASSSLPGAVSGGQYF. The full variable domain, completed using reference TRBV7-6 and TRBJ2-7, is GAGVSQSPRYKVTKRGQDVALRCDPISGHVSLYWYRQALGQGPEFLTYFNYEAQQDKSGLPNDRFSAERPEGSISTLTIQRTEQRDSAMYRCASSSLPGAVSGGQYFGPGTRLTVT.